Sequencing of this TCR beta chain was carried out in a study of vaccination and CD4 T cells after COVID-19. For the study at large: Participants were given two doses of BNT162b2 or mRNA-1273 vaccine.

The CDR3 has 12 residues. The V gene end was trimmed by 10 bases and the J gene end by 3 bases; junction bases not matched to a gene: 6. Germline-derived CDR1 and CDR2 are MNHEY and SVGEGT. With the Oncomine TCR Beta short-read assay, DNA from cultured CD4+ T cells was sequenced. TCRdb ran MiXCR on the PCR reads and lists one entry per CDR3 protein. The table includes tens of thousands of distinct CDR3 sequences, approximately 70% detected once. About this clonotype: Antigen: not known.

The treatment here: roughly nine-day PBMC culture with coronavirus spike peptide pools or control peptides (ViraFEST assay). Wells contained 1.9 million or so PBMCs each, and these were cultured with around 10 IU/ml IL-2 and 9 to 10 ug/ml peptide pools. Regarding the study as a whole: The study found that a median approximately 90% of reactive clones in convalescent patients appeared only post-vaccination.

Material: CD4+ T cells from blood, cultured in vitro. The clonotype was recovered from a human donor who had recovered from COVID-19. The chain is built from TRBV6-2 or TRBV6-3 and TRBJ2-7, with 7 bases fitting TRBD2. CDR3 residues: CATQRGGYEQYF. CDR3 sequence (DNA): TGTGCCACCCAGCGGGGAGGCTACGAGCAGTACTTC.